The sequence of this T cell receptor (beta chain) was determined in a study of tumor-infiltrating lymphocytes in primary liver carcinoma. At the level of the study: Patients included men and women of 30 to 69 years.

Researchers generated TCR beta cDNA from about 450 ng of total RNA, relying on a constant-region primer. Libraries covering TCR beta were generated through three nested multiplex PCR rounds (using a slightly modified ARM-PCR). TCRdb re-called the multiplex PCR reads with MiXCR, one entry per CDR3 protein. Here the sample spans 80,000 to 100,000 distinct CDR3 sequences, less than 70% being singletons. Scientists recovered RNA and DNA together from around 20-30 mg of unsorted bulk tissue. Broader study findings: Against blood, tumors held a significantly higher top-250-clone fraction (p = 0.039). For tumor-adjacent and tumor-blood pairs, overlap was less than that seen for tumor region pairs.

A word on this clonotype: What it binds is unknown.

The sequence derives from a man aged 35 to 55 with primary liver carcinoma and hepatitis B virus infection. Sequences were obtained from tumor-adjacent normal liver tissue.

The CDR3 coding sequence is TGTGCCAGCACCTTGGATATCGGACTAGCCATGTGTGAACAGTTCTTC. Protein sequence: CASTLDIGLAMCEQFF. The chain links TRBV11-2 to TRBJ2-1, with 8 nucleotides matching TRBD2. Per the germline V gene, CDR1 is SGHAT and CDR2 is FQNNGV. This CDR3 has 16 amino acids. The junction had 21 bases not matched to a gene; V was cut back by 7 bases and J by 13 bases.